This entry describes one TCR beta chain. Its target is unknown. This CDR3 spans 16 amino acids. CDR1 and CDR2 from the germline V gene are SGHTA and FQGTGA. Germline trimming cut 3 bases from V and 1 base from J; bases unmatched to any gene: 6. The data belong to a study of Ad26.COV2.S vaccination and SARS-CoV-2 variants. Overall study findings and caveats: The placebo group had lower spike-specific TCR breadth than the vaccine recipients did.

Here immunoSEQ multiplex PCR was the method, and the copy in TCRdb shows in-frame clones only, minus some. The profile shows some 190,000 clones, around 88% of them singletons. The sample here was peripheral blood, taken after recovery from COVID-19. The sequence came from a human donor who had recovered from COVID-19. The rearrangement links TRBV7-3 to TRBJ2-5; TRBD2 matches 9 bases. This chain's CDR3 is CASSFGAGGVQETQYF. The DNA for the CDR3 is TGTGCCAGCAGCTTTGGGGCGGGAGGGGTCCAAGAGACCCAGTACTTC.